These T cell receptor beta chains were read from a single sample in a study of T-cell memory formation after mild COVID-19. TCRdb reprocessed the 5' RACE reads with MiXCR, giving one entry per CDR3 protein. Counted here are 400,000 to 500,000 distinct CDR3 sequences, around 19% occurring once; the ten biggest clones make up approximately 8.1%. Sequenced sample: PBMCs or a T cell subset sorted from them (not recorded which). The receptors originated from an adult woman who had mild COVID-19 (a few samples of this study predate the infection). Cell type and time point are not known. Each CDR3 is given with its conserved first and last residue. The D gene is left open where the match is weak. Clone sizes are given selectively: once, few, many, or a class where the clone is expanded.

V: TRBV6-5; J: TRBJ1-1; D: .; size: .; CDR3: CASSYSAGSEAFF; DNA: TGTGCCAGCAGTTACTCGGCCGGGAGTGAAGCTTTCTTT
V: TRBV4-3; J: TRBJ2-1; D: .; size: few; CDR3: CASSQDSTSQGEQFF; DNA: TGCGCCAGCAGCCAAGATTCCACTAGCCAGGGTGAGCAGTTCTTC
V: TRBV7-2; J: TRBJ2-5; D: .; size: .; CDR3: CASSLGAGSGLKETQYF; DNA: TGTGCCAGCAGCTTAGGGGCAGGGTCCGGTTTAAAAGAGACCCAGTACTTC
V: TRBV7-2; J: TRBJ1-1; D: .; size: .; CDR3: CASSLVVGGRGAFF; DNA: TGTGCCAGCAGCTTAGTGGTTGGGGGCCGCGGAGCTTTCTTT
V: TRBV4-1; J: TRBJ2-7; D: .; size: .; CDR3: CASSQDLGSRAYEQYF; DNA: TGCGCCAGCAGCCAAGATCTAGGTAGCAGGGCCTACGAGCAGTACTTC
V: TRBV24-1; J: TRBJ2-3; D: .; size: .; CDR3: CATSDPRQATDTQYF; DNA: TGTGCCACCAGTGATCCCCGACAGGCCACAGATACGCAGTATTTT
V: TRBV12-3/TRBV12-4; J: TRBJ2-1; D: TRBD2; size: .; CDR3: CASSLLEGRGSYNEQFF; DNA: TGTGCCAGCAGTTTACTGGAGGGGAGGGGCTCCTACAATGAGCAGTTCTTC
V: TRBV20-1; J: TRBJ1-1; D: .; size: .; CDR3: CSAFVVDKHTEAFF; DNA: TGCAGTGCTTTCGTAGTAGACAAGCACACTGAAGCTTTCTTT
V: TRBV2; J: TRBJ1-4; D: .; size: .; CDR3: CASRKGEGEKLFF; DNA: TGTGCCAGCAGGAAAGGAGAGGGGGAAAAACTGTTTTTT
V: TRBV2; J: TRBJ2-5; D: .; size: .; CDR3: CASSERAQAQPRDF; DNA: TGTGCCAGCAGCGAACGGGCACAGGCCCAACCCAGGGACTTC
V: TRBV18; J: TRBJ1-1; D: TRBD1; size: .; CDR3: CASSPLTGDTEAFF; DNA: TGTGCCAGCTCACCATTGACAGGGGACACTGAAGCTTTCTTT
V: TRBV2; J: TRBJ2-3; D: TRBD1; size: few; CDR3: CASRRTGPSTDTQYF; DNA: TGTGCCAGCAGACGGACAGGCCCAAGCACAGATACGCAGTATTTT
V: TRBV5-1; J: TRBJ1-3; D: .; size: .; CDR3: CASSPGLARFSGNTIYF; DNA: TGCGCCAGCAGCCCGGGCCTCGCCCGATTCTCTGGAAACACCATATATTTT
V: TRBV6-5; J: TRBJ2-5; D: .; size: .; CDR3: CASSYGSLGETQYF; DNA: TGTGCCAGCAGTTACGGGTCCCTAGGGGAGACCCAGTACTTC
V: TRBV7-9; J: TRBJ2-7; D: .; size: .; CDR3: CASSSQWGEQYF; DNA: TGTGCCAGCAGCTCCCAGTGGGGCGAGCAGTACTTC
V: TRBV24-1; J: TRBJ2-1; D: TRBD1; size: .; CDR3: CATSENRDRVWDEQFF; DNA: TGTGCCACCAGTGAGAACCGGGACAGGGTTTGGGATGAGCAGTTCTTC
V: TRBV19; J: TRBJ2-1; D: .; size: .; CDR3: CASSIIALGNEQFF; DNA: TGTGCCAGTAGTATAATAGCATTGGGGAATGAGCAGTTCTTC
V: TRBV11-2; J: TRBJ2-3; D: .; size: few; CDR3: CASSLGGFRETTDTQYF; DNA: TGTGCCAGCAGCTTAGGAGGATTCAGGGAGACCACAGATACGCAGTATTTT
V: TRBV5-5; J: TRBJ2-7; D: .; size: .; CDR3: CASSRAGSPSYEQYF; DNA: TGTGCCAGCAGCCGCGCGGGATCCCCATCCTACGAGCAGTACTTC
V: TRBV7-9; J: TRBJ2-7; D: TRBD1; size: .; CDR3: CASRDTGGEQYF; DNA: TGTGCCAGCAGAGATACAGGGGGCGAGCAGTACTTC
V: TRBV6-5; J: TRBJ2-3; D: TRBD2; size: .; CDR3: CASSAFGSGRALTDTQYF; DNA: TGTGCCAGCAGTGCCTTCGGTAGCGGGAGGGCTCTCACAGATACGCAGTATTTT
V: TRBV9; J: TRBJ1-4; D: .; size: .; CDR3: CASSVDPTARGKLFF; DNA: TGTGCCAGCAGCGTAGACCCGACAGCCCGGGGAAAACTGTTTTTT
V: TRBV20-1; J: TRBJ2-7; D: TRBD2; size: few; CDR3: CSADPSGGPYEQYF; DNA: TGCAGTGCTGACCCTAGCGGGGGGCCCTACGAGCAGTACTTC
V: TRBV5-6; J: TRBJ2-1; D: TRBD2; size: few; CDR3: CASSLKRTSGRHYNEQFF; DNA: TGTGCCAGCAGCTTGAAAAGGACTAGCGGGAGACATTACAATGAGCAGTTCTTC
V: TRBV7-2; J: TRBJ2-7; D: .; size: .; CDR3: CASSPQVQSYEQYF; DNA: TGTGCCAGCAGCCCCCAGGTACAATCCTACGAGCAGTACTTC
V: TRBV9; J: TRBJ1-2; D: .; size: .; CDR3: CASRGDRSNYGYTF; DNA: TGTGCCAGCCGAGGTGACAGGTCTAACTATGGCTACACCTTC
V: TRBV6-5; J: TRBJ2-7; D: TRBD2; size: few; CDR3: CASSSVAGSSYEQYF; DNA: TGTGCCAGCAGTTCGGTAGCGGGGAGCTCCTACGAGCAGTACTTC
V: TRBV27; J: TRBJ1-2; D: .; size: few; CDR3: CASSSRRGYGYTF; DNA: TGTGCCAGCAGTTCCCGACGGGGCTATGGCTACACCTTC
V: TRBV7-6; J: TRBJ2-7; D: .; size: few; CDR3: CASSLDRLSYEQYF; DNA: TGTGCCAGCAGCTTAGATAGACTGTCCTACGAGCAGTACTTC